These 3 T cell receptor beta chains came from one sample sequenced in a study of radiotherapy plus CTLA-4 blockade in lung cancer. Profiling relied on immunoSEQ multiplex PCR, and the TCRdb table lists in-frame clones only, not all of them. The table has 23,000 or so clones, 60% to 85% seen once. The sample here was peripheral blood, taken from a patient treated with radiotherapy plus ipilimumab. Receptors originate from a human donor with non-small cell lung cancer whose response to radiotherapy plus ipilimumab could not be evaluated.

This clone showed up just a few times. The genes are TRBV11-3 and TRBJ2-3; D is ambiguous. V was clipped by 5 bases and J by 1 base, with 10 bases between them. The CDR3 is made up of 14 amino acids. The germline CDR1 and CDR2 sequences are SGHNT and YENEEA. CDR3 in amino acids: CASSQTRGTDTQYF. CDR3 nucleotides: TGTGCCAGCAGCCAAACCCGGGGCACAGATACGCAGTATTTT.

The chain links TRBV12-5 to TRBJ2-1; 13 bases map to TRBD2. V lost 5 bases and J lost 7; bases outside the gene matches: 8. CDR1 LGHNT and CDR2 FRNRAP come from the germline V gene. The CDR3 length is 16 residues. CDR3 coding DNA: TGTGCTAGTGGTCCGGGGGGACTAGCGGGACTGAATGAGCAGTTCTTC. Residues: CASGPGGLAGLNEQFF.

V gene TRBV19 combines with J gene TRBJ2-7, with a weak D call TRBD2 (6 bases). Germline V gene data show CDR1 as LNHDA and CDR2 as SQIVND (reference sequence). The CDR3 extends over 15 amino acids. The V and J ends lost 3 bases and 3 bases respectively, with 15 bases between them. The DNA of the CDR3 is TGTGCCAGTAGTATTGTTAGCGGATCATACTACGAGCAGTACTTC. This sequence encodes CASSIVSGSYYEQYF.